Listed here are 24 T cell receptor beta chains from one sample, sequenced in a study of shared clonotypes between healthy human individuals. Data came from immunoSEQ multiplex PCR; TCRdb stores just in-frame clones and leaves some out. Of about 1 million clones detected, around 76% appear once; the ten largest clones hold approximately 1.5%. The material sequenced was memory CD4+ T cells sorted from blood. Specified subset: CD45RA-negative fraction. These receptors originate from a young man in good health.

This clone was observed once. V usage is TRBV6-1 and J usage is TRBJ1-6, with TRBD1 matching over 8 bases. The length of the CDR3 is 15 residues. The germline gives CDR1 MNHNS, CDR2 SASEGT. Germline trimming cut 10 bases from V and 1 base from J; bases unmatched to any gene: 6. DNA of the CDR3: TGTGCCACGCAGGGGGCTCAGTCCTATAATTCACCCCTCCACTTT. This gives the protein CATQGAQSYNSPLHF.

The rearrangement links TRBV10-1 to TRBJ2-1, with 7 bases lining up with TRBD2. Unmatched junction bases numbered 11, after V lost 6 bases and J lost 6 bases. CDR1 and CDR2 from the germline V gene are WNHNN and SYGVQD (reference sequence). The CDR3 totals 15 residues. The CDR3 reads CASSAGTGGGNEQFF. The CDR3 nucleotides read TGCGCCAGCAGCGCTGGGACGGGAGGCGGCAATGAGCAGTTCTTC.

The CDR3 spells CASKWDGTDLAEQYF. The CDR3 DNA sequence: TGTGCCAGCAAATGGGATGGGACGGACCTCGCCGAGCAGTACTTC. The chain uses TRBV6-1 and TRBJ2-7, with D possibly being TRBD1 or TRBD2 (5 bases each). V was cut by 7 bases and J by 6 bases, with 22 bases left in between. Per germline, CDR1 MNHNS and CDR2 SASEGT. This CDR3 has 15 residues.

The chain couples TRBV2 to TRBJ2-5, with a weak D call TRBD2 (5 bases). The CDR3 runs 11 residues. The germline V gene encodes CDR1 SNHLY and CDR2 FYNNEI. Deletions cut 8 bases from V and 4 bases from J, with 8 bases between. In DNA form, the CDR3 reads TGTGCCAGCCACAGCGGAGAGACCCAGTACTTC. Encoded protein: CASHSGETQYF.

The genes are TRBV13 and TRBJ2-7; D may be TRBD1 (5 bases). The CDR3 covers 18 residues. V lost 2 bases and J lost 3, with 23 bases in between. CDR1 PRHDT and CDR2 FYEKMQ come from the germline V gene (reference sequence). CDR3 in amino acids: CASSLRGLSWAEDYEQYF. CDR3 nucleotide sequence: TGTGCCAGCAGCTTAAGGGGTCTGAGCTGGGCCGAAGACTACGAGCAGTACTTC.

This clone was seen only once. The J gene is TRBJ1-5, the V gene TRBV10-3, with D unclear. V was trimmed by 4 bases and J by 5 bases, leaving 18 bases between them. This CDR3 region has 16 residues. CDR1 and CDR2 from the germline V gene are ENHRY and SYGVKD. CDR3 loop: CAISVRNVSLDQPQHF. Here the CDR3 DNA reads TGTGCCATCAGTGTGCGCAACGTCAGCTTAGATCAGCCCCAGCATTTT.

CDR3 sequence reads: CASSPTGLGTQYF. CDR3 sequence (DNA): TGTGCCAGCTCACCTACAGGGTTAGGGACCCAGTACTTC. This rearrangement joins TRBV18 to TRBJ2-5, with D possibly being TRBD1 (6 bases). This CDR3 contains 13 residues. With 3 bases removed from V and 7 bases from J, the gap between germline ends came to 12 bases. CDR1 is KGHSH and CDR2 is LQKENI in the germline V gene.

The V gene is TRBV7-2, the J gene TRBJ2-3; 11 nucleotides align to TRBD2. Germline CDR1 reads SGHTA; CDR2 reads FQGNSA. The trim removed 4 bases at V and 5 bases at J, leaving 8 bases unmatched. The CDR3 has 16 residues. The CDR3 DNA sequence: TGTGCCAGCAGCTCTTTAGCGGGAGGGCTGAGAGATACGCAGTATTTT. This translates into CASSSLAGGLRDTQYF.

This clone was recorded a few times. The V and J genes are TRBV7-2 and TRBJ1-1; no definite D call. Trimming stripped 5 bases from V and 1 base from J, with 11 bases between. Germline CDR1 SGHTA, CDR2 FQGNSA. The CDR3 sequence is 14 residues long. This CDR3 is CASSLTRSNTEAFF. DNA of the CDR3: TGTGCCAGCAGCCTAACTCGGTCGAACACTGAAGCTTTCTTT.

As concerns this clone: Other DNA sequences in the same sample also yield this CDR3. The J gene is TRBJ2-2, the V gene TRBV6-1, with a tentative D call TRBD1 (5 bases). The germline V gene encodes CDR1 MNHNS and CDR2 SASEGT. CDR3 length equals 15 residues. Deletions cut 4 bases from V and 2 bases from J, with 11 bases between. This CDR3 reads CASSGGDRNTGELFF. The CDR3 DNA is TGTGCCAGCAGTGGAGGAGACAGAAACACCGGGGAGCTGTTTTTT.

This chain links TRBV6-1 with TRBJ1-6, with D unresolved. The germline CDR1 and CDR2 sequences are MNHNS and SASEGT. Trimming removed 8 bases at V and 0 bases at J, with 8 bases between. The CDR3 loop spans 14 amino acids. The chain's CDR3 is CASWVSSYNSPLHF. CDR3 DNA: TGTGCCAGCTGGGTTAGCTCCTATAATTCACCCCTCCACTTT.

The chain carries TRBV11-3 and TRBJ2-1; weak D call: TRBD2 (5 bases). Trimming stripped 10 bases from V and 1 base from J, with 8 bases between. Per germline, CDR1 SGHNT and CDR2 YENEEA. The CDR3 is 12 residues long. The CDR3, as DNA: TGTGCCACCACGGGGTCCTACAATGAGCAGTTCTTC. Amino acids: CATTGSYNEQFF.

The CDR3 reads CASSKQTNTEAFF. CDR3 DNA sequence: TGTGCCAGCAGCAAACAGACGAACACTGAAGCTTTCTTT. The rearrangement links TRBV7-2 to TRBJ1-1; no clear D gene. Between the trimmed V and J ends, which lost 5 bases and 1 base, there was a span of 8 bases. The CDR3 loop spans 13 amino acids. In germline, CDR1 is SGHTA, CDR2 FQGNSA.

This sequence joins TRBV2 and TRBJ2-1; D possibly corresponds to TRBD1 (5 bases). Deletions cut 6 bases from V and 5 bases from J, with 11 bases between. In germline, CDR1 is SNHLY, CDR2 FYNNEI. This CDR3 is 13 amino acids long. The CDR3 reads CASSRQRNNEQFF. The CDR3 DNA sequence: TGTGCCAGCAGCCGACAGAGAAACAATGAGCAGTTCTTC.

This clone was seen only a few times. The rearrangement uses TRBV28 and TRBJ2-7, with D possibly being TRBD1 or TRBD2 (7 bases each). The length of the CDR3 is 14 residues. Germline CDR1 MDHEN, CDR2 SYDVKM. V lost 2 bases, J lost 3 bases, and 11 bases lay in between. The CDR3 DNA sequence: TGTGCCAGCAGTTTAACCAGGGGGGGCTACGAGCAGTACTTC. The encoded protein is CASSLTRGGYEQYF.

The V call is TRBV7-3, the J call TRBJ1-1; the D is unclear. Germline loops: CDR1 SGHTA, CDR2 FQGTGA. There are 13 residues in the CDR3. Trimming left V 1 base short and J 1 base short, with 4 bases between. The CDR3 protein is CASSLIPNTEAFF. DNA of the CDR3: TGTGCCAGCAGCTTAATACCGAACACTGAAGCTTTCTTT.

This clone came up once. The chain links TRBV7-9 to TRBJ1-1; D is possibly TRBD1 (6 bases). CDR3 length: 14 residues. V lost 5 bases, J lost 0 bases, and 10 bases lay in between. The germline V gene encodes CDR1 SEHNR and CDR2 FQNEAQ (reference sequence). Here the CDR3 reads CASSRRTVNTEAFF. For the CDR3, the DNA is TGTGCCAGCAGCCGAAGGACAGTGAACACTGAAGCTTTCTTT.

The rearrangement joins TRBV19 to TRBJ2-3, with TRBD2 matching 9 bases. The CDR3 is made up of 15 amino acids. Trimming removed 5 bases from V and 3 bases from J; junction bases left unmatched: 6. Germline CDR1 reads LNHDA; CDR2 reads SQIVND (reference sequence). Here the CDR3 reads CASSPASGDTDTQYF. CDR3 coding DNA: TGTGCCAGTAGTCCTGCTAGCGGGGATACAGATACGCAGTATTTT.

This rearrangement joins TRBV6-1 to TRBJ2-7; TRBD2 matches at 7 bases. Germline CDR1 reads MNHNS; CDR2 reads SASEGT. This CDR3 is 15 amino acids long. The junction had 14 bases not matched to a gene; V was cut back by 5 bases and J by 7 bases. The CDR3 region has the DNA TGTGCCAGCAGTCCGGGGAGGGCTCTGAGAATTGAGCAGTACTTC. Translation gives CASSPGRALRIEQYF.

The chain couples TRBV19 to TRBJ1-2; 7 nucleotides agree with TRBD1. The germline V gene has CDR1 LNHDA and CDR2 SQIVND (reference sequence). The CDR3 runs 13 residues. The ends lost 5 bases at V and 8 bases at J; junction bases unmatched: 8. In nucleotides, the CDR3 is TGTGCCAGTAGTCGACAGGGAACCCGAGGCTACACCTTC. Protein: CASSRQGTRGYTF.

This clone was counted only a few times. The V call is TRBV6-1, the J call TRBJ2-3, with TRBD2 matching over 11 bases. This CDR3 is 17 amino acids long. After removal of 1 base from V and 0 bases from J, the junction contained 3 bases not matched to a gene. Per the germline V gene, CDR1 is MNHNS and CDR2 is SASEGT. In nucleotides, the CDR3 is TGTGCCAGCAGTGAAGTGGGACTAGCGGCTAGCACAGATACGCAGTATTTT. Translated: CASSEVGLAASTDTQYF.

This clone has just one count. The chain employs TRBV2 and TRBJ2-2; 8 bases fit TRBD1. The J segment lost 1 base and the V segment lost 7 bases, leaving 5 bases of the junction unmatched. Per the germline V gene, CDR1 is SNHLY and CDR2 is FYNNEI. CDR3 length: 15 residues. Here the CDR3 reads CASNGQGRNTGELFF. The CDR3 DNA follows: TGTGCCAGCAACGGACAGGGAAGGAACACCGGGGAGCTGTTTTTT.

CDR3 protein: CASSLRGGTGTQAADTQYF. Here the CDR3 DNA reads TGCGCCAGCAGCTTAAGGGGTGGGACAGGGACCCAAGCGGCAGATACGCAGTATTTT. This chain links TRBV5-1 with TRBJ2-3, with TRBD1 matching over 9 bases. V shed 2 bases and J 4 bases; nucleotides not matched to a gene: 17. Germline V gene data show CDR1 as SGHRS and CDR2 as YFSETQ. This CDR3 is built from 19 residues.

This clone was counted once. The rearrangement uses TRBV21-1 and TRBJ2-1; the table's D call, TRBD1, was not checked against the DNA. TRBV21-1 is assigned pseudogene status. CDR3 length: 16 residues. CDR3 sequence (DNA): TGTGCCAGCGTAGAACGTCCGAGACATTCCTACAATGAGCAGTTCTTC. This codes for CASVERPRHSYNEQFF.